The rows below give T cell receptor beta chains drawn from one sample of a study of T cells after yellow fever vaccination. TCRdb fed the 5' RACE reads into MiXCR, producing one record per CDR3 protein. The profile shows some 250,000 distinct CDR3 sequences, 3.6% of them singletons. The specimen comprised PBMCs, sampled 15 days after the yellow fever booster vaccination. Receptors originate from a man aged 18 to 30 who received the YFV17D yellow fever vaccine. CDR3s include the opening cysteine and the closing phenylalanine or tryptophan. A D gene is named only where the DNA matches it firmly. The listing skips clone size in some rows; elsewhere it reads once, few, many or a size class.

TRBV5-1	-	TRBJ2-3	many	CATARGANTDTQYF	TGCGCCACCGCACGAGGGGCGAACACAGATACGCAGTATTTT
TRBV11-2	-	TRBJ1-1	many	CASSHGGRVNTEAFF	TGTGCCAGCAGCCACGGTGGGCGAGTGAACACTGAAGCTTTCTTT
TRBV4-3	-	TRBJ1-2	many	CASSQDWYGGDVHGYTF	TGCGCCAGCAGCCAAGATTGGTACGGGGGGGATGTCCATGGCTACACCTTC
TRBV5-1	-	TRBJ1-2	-	CASSFGTEDNYGYTF	TGCGCCAGCAGCTTTGGGACTGAGGATAACTATGGCTACACCTTC
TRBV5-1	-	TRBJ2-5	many	CASSSDWRLQYF	TGCGCCAGCAGCTCAGACTGGCGGCTCCAGTACTTC
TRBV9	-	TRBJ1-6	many	CASSTAYGVDSPLHF	TGTGCCAGCAGCACCGCATACGGGGTAGATTCACCCCTCCACTTT
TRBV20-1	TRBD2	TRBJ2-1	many	CSARVEKLAGGYNEQFF	TGCAGTGCTAGGGTCGAGAAACTAGCGGGGGGGTACAATGAGCAGTTCTTC
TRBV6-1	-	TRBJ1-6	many	CASSEGVGSPLHF	TGTGCCAGCAGTGAAGGGGTTGGTTCACCCCTCCACTTT
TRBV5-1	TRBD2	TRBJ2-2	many	CASSLTLAGAGELFF	TGCGCCAGCAGCTTGACACTAGCGGGGGCCGGGGAGCTGTTTTTT
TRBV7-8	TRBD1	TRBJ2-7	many	CASSLEVRTGGTYEQYF	TGTGCCAGCAGCTTAGAAGTAAGGACAGGGGGCACATACGAGCAGTACTTC
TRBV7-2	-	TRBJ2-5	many	CASSLAYRVVETQYF	TGTGCCAGCAGCTTAGCCTACAGGGTGGTGGAGACCCAGTACTTC
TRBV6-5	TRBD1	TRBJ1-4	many	CASSYLPPGQYATNEKLFF	TGTGCCAGCAGTTACTTACCCCCGGGACAGTATGCAACTAATGAAAAACTGTTTTTT
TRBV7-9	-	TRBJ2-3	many	CASSLLLDSRRTDTQYF	TGTGCCAGCAGCTTACTATTAGACAGCCGGCGGACAGATACGCAGTATTTT
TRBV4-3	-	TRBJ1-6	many	CASSQGQEDNSPLHF	TGCGCCAGCAGCCAAGGACAGGAAGATAATTCACCCCTCCACTTT
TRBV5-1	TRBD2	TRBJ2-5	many	CASSVLAGIQETQYF	TGCGCCAGCAGCGTACTAGCGGGGATCCAAGAGACCCAGTACTTC
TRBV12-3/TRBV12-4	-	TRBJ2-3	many	CASSLLDTQYF	TGTGCCAGCAGCTTACTAGATACGCAGTATTTT
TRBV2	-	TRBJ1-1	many	CASSDRTAGNTEAFF	TGTGCCAGCAGTGATCGGACAGCGGGCAACACTGAAGCTTTCTTT
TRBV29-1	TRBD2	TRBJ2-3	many	CSVERGAPTDTQYF	TGCAGCGTTGAGCGGGGGGCCCCCACAGATACGCAGTATTTT
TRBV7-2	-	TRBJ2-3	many	CASSLTRGTDTQYF	TGTGCCAGCAGCTTAACTAGGGGCACAGATACGCAGTATTTT
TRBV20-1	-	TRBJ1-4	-	CSARGAGLDEKLFF	TGCAGTGCTAGAGGGGCAGGGTTGGATGAAAAACTGTTTTTT
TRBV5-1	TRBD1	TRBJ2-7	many	CASSSNRGLRDEQYF	TGCGCCAGCAGCTCTAACAGGGGGCTGAGGGACGAGCAGTACTTC
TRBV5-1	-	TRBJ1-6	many	CASSLRSGAVYNSPLHF	TGCGCCAGCAGCTTGCGGTCTGGCGCAGTGTATAATTCACCCCTCCACTTT